Described below is a single T cell receptor beta chain sequence and its context. The length of the CDR3 is 12 residues. Deletions cut 2 bases from V and 5 bases from J, with 4 bases between. Germline V gene sequence: CDR1 SGDLS, CDR2 YYNGEE. The data were obtained in a study of control samples from healthy donors and cancer patients. Only in-frame clones appear in the TCRdb table, and some are missing; sequencing was by immunoSEQ multiplex PCR. The data show 90,000 to 150,000 clones, 87% seen once. The TCR was taken from a man aged 25-40 years in good health. The chain has TRBV9 and TRBJ2-2, with D unresolved. Input material: blood. The CDR3 nucleotides read TGTGCCAGCAGCGTGGCTACCGGGGAGCTGTTTTTT. Its translation: CASSVATGELFF.